The T cell receptor (beta chain) described here comes from a study of CD8 T cells in ankylosing spondylitis. Trimming took off 4 bases at V and 3 bases at J, with 17 bases between the two ends. CDR1 SNHLY and CDR2 FYNNEI come from the germline V gene. The CDR3 spans 16 residues. Study results and caveats: For ankylosing spondylitis blood, a TCR beta motif of 8 or 9 highly homologous variants appeared characteristic. Clones tied to disease were said to be significantly enriched in matched ankylosing spondylitis synovial fluid. Reactive arthritis synovial fluid and blood were previously reported to contain some motif variants. Within peripheral blood, clones linked to disease were CD8+ and relatively rare.

With regard to this clonotype: What it binds is not known. Since a much larger clone is just one base distant, this may be a read error.

Each CDR3 protein is one row after TCRdb ran MiXCR on the 5' RACE reads. The sample contains hundreds of thousands of distinct CDR3 sequences, over 9.5% of which appear only once. The rearrangement joins TRBV2 to TRBJ2-3; tentative D call: TRBD2 (8 bases). Sequenced: blood, either unsorted or a sorted T cell fraction (not recorded which). This clonotype was sampled from a male donor with ankylosing spondylitis or in good health (not recorded which). CDR3 residues: CASSVGGGGTTDTQYF. CDR3 in DNA: TGTGCCAGCAGTGTAGGGGGCGGGGGGACTACAGATACGCAGTATTTT.